Below, 6 T cell receptor beta chains from the same sample are listed, as sequenced in a study of T cell responses to AZD1222 COVID-19 vaccine. Repertoires were generated with immunoSEQ multiplex PCR, while TCRdb's copy carries only in-frame clones and drops some. The data hold over 100,000 clones, with roughly 90% observed a single time. Material: peripheral blood, obtained on day 0 of AZD1222 vaccination. These receptors were obtained from an adult in good health.

The gene calls are TRBV5-8 and TRBJ1-5; 9 positions agree with TRBD1. The J segment lost 5 bases and the V segment lost 4 bases, leaving 4 bases of the junction unmatched. The CDR3 sequence is 14 residues long. The V gene's germline CDR1 is SGHTS and CDR2 YDEGEE. CDR3 loop: CASSPDRGYQPQHF. The CDR3 bases are TGTGCCAGCAGCCCCGACAGGGGGTATCAGCCCCAGCATTTT. Together with reference TRBV5-8 and TRBJ1-5, the CDR3 gives the full variable domain: EAGVTQSPTHLIKTRGQQATLRCSPISGHTSVYWYQQALGLGLQFLLWYDEGEERNRGNFPPRFSGRQFPNYSSELNVNALELEDSALYLCASSPDRGYQPQHFGDGTRLSIL.

This chain joins TRBV19 and TRBJ1-1, with a tentative D call TRBD1 (5 bases). V gave up 6 bases and J gave up 5 bases, with 25 bases separating them. The CDR3 totals 17 residues. CDR1 LNHDA and CDR2 SQIVND come from the germline V gene (reference sequence). CDR3 bases: TGTGCCAGTAGCCCCCCGGGCAGGGCCAGGAGAAGGACTGAAGCTTTCTTT. Amino acid sequence: CASSPPGRARRRTEAFF.

The J gene is TRBJ2-1, the V gene TRBV4-3; TRBD1 agrees at 9 bases. J was trimmed by 11 bases and V by 2 bases; bases with no gene match: 10. Germline-derived CDR1 and CDR2 are LGHNA and YSLEER. This CDR3 is built from 15 residues. The CDR3 DNA follows: TGCGCCAGCAGCCAATCTGGGACAGGGTCCAGGAAGCAGTTCTTC. Translated, it gives CASSQSGTGSRKQFF.

This chain connects TRBV7-9 to TRBJ2-5; 7 bases are a match to TRBD1. The CDR3 is 11 amino acids. V was clipped by 3 bases and J by 13 bases; unmatched bases: 5. Germline CDR1 reads SEHNR; CDR2 reads FQNEAQ (reference sequence). In DNA, the CDR3 is TGTGCCAGCAGCTTCGGACAGGCCCTGTACTTC. Amino acids: CASSFGQALYF. The variable domain in full, with the rest retrieved from reference TRBV7-9 and TRBJ2-5, is DTGVSQNPRHKITKRGQNVTFRCDPISEHNRLYWYRQTLGQGPEFLTYFQNEAQLEKSRLLSDRFSAERPKGSFSTLEIQRTEQGDSAMYLCASSFGQALYFGPGTRLLVL.

This chain links TRBV6-5 with TRBJ1-6; D is unresolved. Trimming removed 2 bases from V and 10 bases from J, with 12 bases in between. The CDR3 is made up of 14 amino acids. CDR1 and CDR2 (germline): MNHEY, SVGAGI. CDR3 in amino acids: CASSYRGSRSPLHF. The CDR3 DNA reads TGTGCCAGCAGTTACCGAGGGTCGAGGTCACCCCTCCACTTT.

The chain joins TRBV6-2 or TRBV6-3 to TRBJ1-3; the D is unclear. The V end was cut by 0 bases, the J end by 0 bases, with 9 bases between. The CDR3 is 16 amino acids. Looked up from germline, CDR1 is MNHEY and CDR2 is SVGEGT. The CDR3 reads CASSYSKTISGNTIYF. CDR3 sequence (DNA): TGTGCCAGCAGTTACTCGAAGACAATCTCTGGAAACACCATATATTTT.